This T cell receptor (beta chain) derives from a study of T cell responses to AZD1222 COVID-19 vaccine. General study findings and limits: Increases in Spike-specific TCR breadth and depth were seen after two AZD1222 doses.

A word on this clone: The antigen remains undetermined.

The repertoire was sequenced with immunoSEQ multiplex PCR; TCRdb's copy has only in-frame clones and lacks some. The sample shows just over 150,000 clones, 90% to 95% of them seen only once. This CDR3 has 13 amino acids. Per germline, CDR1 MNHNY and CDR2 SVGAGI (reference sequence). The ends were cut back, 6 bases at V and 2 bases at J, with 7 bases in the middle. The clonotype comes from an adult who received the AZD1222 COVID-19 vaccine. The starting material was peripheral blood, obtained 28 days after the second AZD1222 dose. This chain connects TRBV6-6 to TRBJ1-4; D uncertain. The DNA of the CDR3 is TGTGCCAGCAGCGGGTGGACTAATGAAAAACTGTTTTTT. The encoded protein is CASSGWTNEKLFF.